What follows are 25 T cell receptor beta chains derived from one specimen sequenced in a study of Graves' ophthalmopathy and Graves' hyperthyroidism (dated by TCRdb to 2016 to 2018). TCRdb shows the sequencer as Illumina HiSeq 2000. For repertoire sequencing, the TCR beta CDR3 regions were amplified from RNA transcripts. The first round was an RT-PCR using HTBI primers with the Qiagen OneStep RT-PCR kit, and this first round was followed by a second-round multiplex PCR, then size selection and purification. TCRdb reprocessing: public reads trimmed at Q25 with fastp, clones called with MiXCR, in-frame beta chains kept. Each entry is one CDR3 protein sequence, shown with its most common DNA and genes. The sample table lists about 400,000 distinct CDR3 sequences, approximately 15% of them with a count of one. The ten largest clones add up to approximately 7% of the sample. Sequencing input: peripheral blood. The source of these receptors is a woman under 30 with stable Graves' hyperthyroidism. Donor details come from another sample of the same person, matched by shared clones.

This clonotype was seen a few times. The chain uses TRBV28 and TRBJ1-6, with D possibly TRBD1 on 6 matching bases. Germline V gene sequence: CDR1 MDHEN, CDR2 SYDVKM. V lost 7 bases and J lost 3, with 16 bases in between. The CDR3 runs 16 residues. The CDR3 spells CASTPDGQSYNSPLHF. CDR3 DNA: TGTGCCAGCACCCCGGACGGACAGAGCTATAATTCACCCCTCCACTTT.

This clonotype was observed at least ten times. The gene calls are TRBV6-1 and TRBJ1-2, with D possibly TRBD1 on 6 matching bases. The V end was cut by 4 bases, the J end by 2 bases, with 8 bases between. Germline V lookup: CDR1 MNHNS, CDR2 SASEGT. The CDR3 totals 13 residues. The CDR3 DNA reads as TGTGCCAGCAGTGCTGGACAGAACTATGGCTACACCTTC. Encoded protein: CASSAGQNYGYTF.

This clonotype turned up a few times. Since a much larger clone is just one base distant, this may be a read error. The chain is built from TRBV19 and TRBJ2-7; TRBD1 is a possible D gene (6 bases). There are 12 residues in the CDR3. Germline-derived CDR1 and CDR2 are LNHDA and SQIVND (reference sequence). The chain's CDR3 is CASSSTGEELYF. CDR3 bases: TGTGCCAGTAGTTCGACAGGAGAAGAGCTGTACTTC.

This clonotype was recorded at least ten times. The rearrangement uses TRBV7-2 and TRBJ2-5; D perhaps matches TRBD2 (6 bases). This CDR3 contains 13 residues. Trimming left V 4 bases short and J 1 base short, with 7 bases between. Germline V gene sequence: CDR1 SGHTA, CDR2 FQGNSA. The CDR3, as DNA: TGTGCCAGCAGCTCTAGCGCCCAAGAGACCCAGTACTTC. This encodes CASSSSAQETQYF.

This chain joins TRBV4-1 and TRBJ2-2, with 10 nucleotides matching TRBD1. This CDR3 comprises 17 residues. J was trimmed by 2 bases and V by 3 bases; bases with no gene match: 6. CDR1 and CDR2 (germline): MGHRA, YSYEKL. This CDR3 is CASSHPRDRGNTGELFF. In DNA, the CDR3 is TGCGCCAGCAGCCACCCCCGGGACAGGGGAAACACCGGGGAGCTGTTTTTT.

This clonotype has a count of ten or more. This sequence joins TRBV14 and TRBJ1-2, with 7 nucleotides matching TRBD1. Trimming removed 3 bases from V and 6 bases from J; junction bases left unmatched: 4. The germline CDR1 and CDR2 sequences are SGHDN and FVKESK. The CDR3 is 13 residues long. The CDR3 sequence is CASSHDRVNGYTF. Written as DNA, the CDR3 is TGTGCCAGCAGCCACGACAGGGTCAATGGCTACACCTTC.

This clonotype appeared many times. This chain joins TRBV2 and TRBJ2-5; TRBD2 agrees at 9 bases. V was clipped by 6 bases and J by 5 bases; unmatched bases: 7. Per germline, CDR1 SNHLY and CDR2 FYNNEI. The CDR3 runs to 14 residues. DNA for the CDR3: TGTGCCAGCAGCCCCCTAGCGGGGTATGAGACCCAGTACTTC. This gives the protein CASSPLAGYETQYF.

This clonotype appeared many times. This chain connects TRBV20-1 to TRBJ2-5; D perhaps matches TRBD1 (5 bases). Germline V gene data show CDR1 as DFQATT and CDR2 as SNEGSKA (reference sequence). The CDR3 runs 14 residues. Trimming removed 3 bases from V and 2 bases from J, with 13 bases in between. The chain's CDR3 is CSARAARGQETQYF. CDR3 coding DNA: TGCAGTGCTAGGGCTGCTAGGGGACAAGAGACCCAGTACTTC.

This clonotype showed up many times. The rearrangement links TRBV19 to TRBJ2-7, with 8 bases lining up with TRBD2. CDR1 is LNHDA, CDR2 SQIVND, per germline (reference sequence). This CDR3 contains 13 residues. Losses at the gene ends were 8 bases for V and 4 bases for J; bases not matched to a gene: 7. As DNA, the CDR3 is TGTGCCAGTTCGAAGGGCGGGGGGTACGAGCAGTACTTC. Its protein product is CASSKGGGYEQYF. Complete variable domain (other parts from reference TRBV19 and TRBJ2-7): DGGITQSPKYLFRKEGQNVTLSCEQNLNHDAMYWYRQDPGQGLRLIYYSQIVNDFQKGDIAEGYSVSREKKESFPLTVTSAQKNPTAFYLCASSKGGGYEQYFGPGTRLTVT.

The V call is TRBV19, the J call TRBJ1-1, with TRBD1 as a possible D gene (6 bases). Germline V gene data show CDR1 as LNHDA and CDR2 as SQIVND (reference sequence). The CDR3 length is 14 residues. The V gene lost 5 bases and the J gene lost 4 bases, with 14 bases spanning the gap. The CDR3 DNA follows: TGTGCCAGTAGTTCCACAGGGTGGGGCACTGAAGCTTTCTTT. Amino acids: CASSSTGWGTEAFF.

This clonotype has at least ten counts. J is TRBJ1-2 and V is TRBV27, with 7 bases matching TRBD1. The CDR3 extends over 16 amino acids. CDR1 is MNHEY and CDR2 is SMNVEV in the germline V gene (reference sequence). The J segment lost 4 bases and the V segment lost 3 bases, leaving 11 bases of the junction unmatched. The CDR3 nucleotides are TGTGCCAGCAGTTTTTTCCTGAGGGGGCGCGGCTATGGCTACACCTTC. Translation gives CASSFFLRGRGYGYTF.

The chain couples TRBV10-3 to TRBJ2-7, with TRBD1 as a possible D gene (6 bases). V was pared by 5 bases and J by 6 bases, with 14 bases between. Germline V gene lookup returns CDR1 ENHRY and CDR2 SYGVKD. There are 13 residues in the CDR3. The CDR3 here is CAISQTQGIEQYF. CDR3 sequence (DNA): TGTGCCATCAGTCAAACACAGGGAATCGAGCAGTACTTC.

This clonotype was found many times. The rearrangement uses TRBV5-1 and TRBJ1-2, with D maybe TRBD1 (5 bases). Germline V gene data show CDR1 as SGHRS and CDR2 as YFSETQ. CDR3 length: 13 amino acids. The V end was cut by 4 bases, the J end by 6 bases, with 13 bases between. Written as DNA, the CDR3 is TGCGCCAGCAGCCTTCTCCTGGGGGATGGCTACACCTTC. Its translation: CASSLLLGDGYTF.

This chain joins TRBV11-1 and TRBJ1-1, with D tentatively TRBD1 (5 bases). The CDR3 is 17 residues long. Germline CDR1 is SGHAT and CDR2 is FQDESV (reference sequence). V dropped 1 base and J dropped 0 bases, with 15 bases sitting between them. The CDR3, as DNA: TGTGCCAGCAGCTTAGGTGGGTGGGGCAGAATGAACACTGAAGCTTTCTTT. Protein: CASSLGGWGRMNTEAFF.

This clonotype showed up just a few times. The chain's CDR3 is CASSLMGEGNEKLFF. The CDR3 DNA reads as TGTGCCAGCAGCTTAATGGGGGAGGGGAATGAAAAACTGTTTTTT. The chain carries TRBV11-1 and TRBJ1-4, with a possible D match to TRBD1 (5 bases). Germline V lookup: CDR1 SGHAT, CDR2 FQDESV (reference sequence). Trimming cost V 2 bases and J 5 bases, with 12 bases left between them. The CDR3 length is 15 residues.

This clonotype showed up many times. This chain joins TRBV19 and TRBJ2-5; TRBD1 agrees at 7 bases. The germline CDR1 and CDR2 sequences are LNHDA and SQIVND (reference sequence). The CDR3 loop spans 14 amino acids. After removal of 6 bases from V and 4 bases from J, the junction contained 8 bases not matched to a gene. CDR3 DNA: TGTGCCAGTAGGGCTCCACAGGGGTTAGAGACCCAGTACTTC. As protein: CASRAPQGLETQYF.

The V call is TRBV29-1, the J call TRBJ2-7, with D maybe TRBD1 (5 bases). The CDR3 is made up of 12 amino acids. CDR1 SQVTM and CDR2 ANQGSEA come from the germline V gene. Trimming shortened V by 5 bases and J by 2 bases, and 10 bases separated the two germline ends. CDR3 sequence (DNA): TGCAGCGTTCGAGCAGGGCCCTACGAGCAGTACTTC. It codes for CSVRAGPYEQYF.

The chain has TRBV12-3 or TRBV12-4 and TRBJ1-2; D remains unclear. CDR3 size: 12 residues. V was clipped by 5 bases and J by 8 bases, with 12 bases between them. The CDR3 region is CASSPGGEGYTF. The CDR3 region has the DNA TGTGCCAGCAGTCCGGGTGGAGAAGGCTACACCTTC.

This clonotype was recorded at least ten times. The gene calls are TRBV3-1 and TRBJ1-2; tentatively, D is TRBD1 (5 bases). V lost 1 base, J lost 4 bases, and 10 bases lay in between. Per the germline V gene, CDR1 is LGHDT and CDR2 is YNNKEL (reference sequence). The CDR3 loop spans 14 amino acids. The CDR3 bases are TGTGCCAGCAGCCAAGGGTCGGGACCCTATGGCTACACCTTC. Translated, it gives CASSQGSGPYGYTF.

The chain links TRBV24-1 to TRBJ2-2; possible D gene TRBD1, 5 bases. Between the trimmed V and J ends, which lost 1 base and 0 bases, there was a span of 14 bases. Germline CDR1 KGHDR, CDR2 SFDVKD. This CDR3 region has 18 residues. CDR3 protein: CATSDFEGDSPNTGELFF. The DNA of the CDR3 is TGTGCCACCAGTGATTTCGAAGGAGACAGTCCGAACACCGGGGAGCTGTTTTTT.

This clonotype was picked up a small number of times. V usage is TRBV12-3 or TRBV12-4 and J usage is TRBJ1-2, with a tentative D call TRBD1 (5 bases). V dropped 2 bases and J dropped 7 bases, with 11 bases sitting between them. This CDR3 has 13 residues. The CDR3 DNA is TGTGCCAGCAGTTTACAGGGACCTGGTGGCTACACCTTC. This encodes CASSLQGPGGYTF.

This clonotype was observed at least ten times. This rearrangement joins TRBV10-3 to TRBJ1-1, with D perhaps matching TRBD1 (6 bases). V was trimmed by 11 bases and J by 2 bases, leaving 27 bases between them. Germline V gives CDR1 ENHRY, CDR2 SYGVKD. The CDR3 is 17 amino acids. CDR3 region: CAHRGGAGRLLNTEAFF. For the CDR3, the DNA is TGTGCCCATCGCGGGGGGGCGGGCCGCCTCCTTAACACTGAAGCTTTCTTT.

The chain recombines TRBV19 with TRBJ1-6, with 9 bases lining up with TRBD1. After removal of 3 bases from V and 6 bases from J, the junction contained 0 bases not matched to a gene. Germline CDR1 reads LNHDA; CDR2 reads SQIVND (reference sequence). The CDR3 runs to 14 residues. In nucleotides, the CDR3 is TGTGCCAGTAGTATGGGACAGGGTAATTCACCCCTCCACTTT. As protein: CASSMGQGNSPLHF.

This clonotype has at least ten counts. V gene TRBV20-1 combines with J gene TRBJ1-2; TRBD1 aligns across 7 bases. Germline CDR1 reads DFQATT; CDR2 reads SNEGSKA (reference sequence). The CDR3 spans 14 residues. After removal of 0 bases from V and 8 bases from J, the junction contained 9 bases not matched to a gene. The CDR3 DNA reads as TGCAGTGCTAGAGAGCGGGACAGAAGAGAAGGCTACACCTTC. Protein: CSARERDRREGYTF.

Only a few counts were recorded for this clonotype. The chain recombines TRBV27 with TRBJ1-2; the D gene is possibly TRBD1 (6 bases). The length of the CDR3 is 14 residues. Germline V gives CDR1 MNHEY, CDR2 SMNVEV (reference sequence). V shed 3 bases and J shed 7 bases, with 15 bases lying between them. The CDR3 protein is CASSFTGGSGGYTF. CDR3 DNA: TGTGCCAGCAGTTTCACCGGGGGCAGTGGTGGCTACACCTTC.